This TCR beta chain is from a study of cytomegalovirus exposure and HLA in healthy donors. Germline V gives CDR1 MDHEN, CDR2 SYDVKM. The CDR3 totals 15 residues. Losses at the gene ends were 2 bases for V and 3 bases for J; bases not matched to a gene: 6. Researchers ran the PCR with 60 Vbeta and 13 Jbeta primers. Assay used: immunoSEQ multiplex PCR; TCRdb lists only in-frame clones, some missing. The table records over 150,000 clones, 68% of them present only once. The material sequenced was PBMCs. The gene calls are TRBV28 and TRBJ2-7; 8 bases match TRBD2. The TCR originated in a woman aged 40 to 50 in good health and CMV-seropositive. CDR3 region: CASSLVSGSFYEQYF. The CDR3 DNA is TGTGCCAGCAGTTTAGTCAGCGGGAGTTTCTACGAGCAGTACTTC.